This T cell receptor beta chain was recorded in a study of technical replicates of blood from a few donors. Profiled with immunoSEQ multiplex PCR; TCRdb holds only in-frame clones, not every one. The sample lists tens of thousands of clones, around 96% occurring once. The sample consisted of T cells isolated from PBMCs. This TCR came from a human donor in good health.

CDR3 coding DNA: TGTGCCATCAGTGAGTCGACACCTAGCAATCAGCCCCAGCATTTT. It specifies CAISESTPSNQPQHF. The chain links TRBV10-3 to TRBJ1-5; no clear D. The germline V and J ends were trimmed by 0 bases and 0 bases, with 6 bases remaining between them. Germline V gene lookup returns CDR1 ENHRY and CDR2 SYGVKD. This CDR3 contains 15 residues.